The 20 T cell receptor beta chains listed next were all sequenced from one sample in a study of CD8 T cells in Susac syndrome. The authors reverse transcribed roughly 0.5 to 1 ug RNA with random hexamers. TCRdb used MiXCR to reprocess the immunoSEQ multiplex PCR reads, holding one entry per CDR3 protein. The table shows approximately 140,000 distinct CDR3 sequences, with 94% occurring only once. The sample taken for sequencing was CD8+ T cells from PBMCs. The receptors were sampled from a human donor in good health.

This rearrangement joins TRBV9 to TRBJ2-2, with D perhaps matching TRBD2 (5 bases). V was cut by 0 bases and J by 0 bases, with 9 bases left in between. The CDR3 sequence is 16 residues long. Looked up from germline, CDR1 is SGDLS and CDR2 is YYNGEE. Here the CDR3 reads CASSVALATNTGELFF. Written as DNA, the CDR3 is TGTGCCAGCAGCGTAGCCCTAGCAACGAACACCGGGGAGCTGTTTTTT.

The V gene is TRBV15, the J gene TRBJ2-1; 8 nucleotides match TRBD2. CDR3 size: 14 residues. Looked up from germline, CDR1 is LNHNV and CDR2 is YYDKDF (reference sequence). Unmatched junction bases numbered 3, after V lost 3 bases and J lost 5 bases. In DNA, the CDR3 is TGTGCCACCAGCAGTCTACTAGCGGACAATGAGCAGTTCTTC. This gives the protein CATSSLLADNEQFF.

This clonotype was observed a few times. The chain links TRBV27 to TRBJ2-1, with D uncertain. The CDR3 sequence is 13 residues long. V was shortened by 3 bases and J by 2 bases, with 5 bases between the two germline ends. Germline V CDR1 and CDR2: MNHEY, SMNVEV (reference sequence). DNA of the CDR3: TGTGCCAGCAGTTTCGGACCCTACAATGAGCAGTTCTTC. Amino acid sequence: CASSFGPYNEQFF.

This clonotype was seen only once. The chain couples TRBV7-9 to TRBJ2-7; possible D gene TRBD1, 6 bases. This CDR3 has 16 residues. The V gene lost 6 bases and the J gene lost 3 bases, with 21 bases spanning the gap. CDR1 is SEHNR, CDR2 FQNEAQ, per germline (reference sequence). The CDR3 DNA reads TGTGCCAGCAGAGATTCAGGGGACCCCTACATCTACGAGCAGTACTTC. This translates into CASRDSGDPYIYEQYF.

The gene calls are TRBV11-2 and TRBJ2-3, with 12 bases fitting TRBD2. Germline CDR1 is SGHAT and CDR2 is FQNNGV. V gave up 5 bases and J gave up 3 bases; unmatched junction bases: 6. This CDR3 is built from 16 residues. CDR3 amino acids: CASSRRTSGITDTQYF. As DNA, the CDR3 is TGTGCCAGCAGCCGTCGGACTAGCGGGATAACAGATACGCAGTATTTT.

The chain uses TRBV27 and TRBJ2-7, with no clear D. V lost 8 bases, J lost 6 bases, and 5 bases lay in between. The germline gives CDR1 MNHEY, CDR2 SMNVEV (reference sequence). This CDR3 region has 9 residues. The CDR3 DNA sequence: TGTGCCAGCCGGACCGAGCAGTACTTC. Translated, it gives CASRTEQYF.

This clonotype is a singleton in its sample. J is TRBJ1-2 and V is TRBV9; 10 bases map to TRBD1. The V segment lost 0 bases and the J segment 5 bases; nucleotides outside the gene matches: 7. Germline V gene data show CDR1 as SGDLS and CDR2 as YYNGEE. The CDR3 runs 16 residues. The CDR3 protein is CASSVEPGQGWYGYTF. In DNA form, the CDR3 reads TGTGCCAGCAGCGTAGAACCGGGACAGGGGTGGTATGGCTACACCTTC.

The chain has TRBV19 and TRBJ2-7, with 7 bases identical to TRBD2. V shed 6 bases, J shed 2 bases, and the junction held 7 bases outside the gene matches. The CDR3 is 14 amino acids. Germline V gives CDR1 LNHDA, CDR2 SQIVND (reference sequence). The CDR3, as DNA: TGTGCCAGTAGCTCTAGCGGTAATACCTACGAGCAGTACTTC. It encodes CASSSSGNTYEQYF.

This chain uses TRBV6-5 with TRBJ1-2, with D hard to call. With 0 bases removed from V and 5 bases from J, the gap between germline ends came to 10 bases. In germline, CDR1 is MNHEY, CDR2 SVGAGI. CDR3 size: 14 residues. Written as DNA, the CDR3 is TGTGCCAGCAGTTACTCGGGCTCCACTTATGGCTACACCTTC. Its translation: CASSYSGSTYGYTF.

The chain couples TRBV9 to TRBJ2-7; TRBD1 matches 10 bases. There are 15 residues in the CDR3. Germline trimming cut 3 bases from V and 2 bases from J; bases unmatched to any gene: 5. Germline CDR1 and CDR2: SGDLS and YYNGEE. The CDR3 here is CASSGTGGKAYEQYF. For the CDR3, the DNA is TGTGCCAGCAGCGGGACAGGGGGTAAGGCCTACGAGCAGTACTTC.

CDR3: CSARGDSKNIQYF. CDR3 nucleotide sequence: TGCAGTGCTAGAGGAGACTCCAAAAACATTCAGTACTTC. The chain couples TRBV20-1 to TRBJ2-4, with D unresolved. V lost 1 base and J lost 2, with 6 bases in between. Germline loops: CDR1 DFQATT, CDR2 SNEGSKA (reference sequence). The CDR3 contains 13 residues.

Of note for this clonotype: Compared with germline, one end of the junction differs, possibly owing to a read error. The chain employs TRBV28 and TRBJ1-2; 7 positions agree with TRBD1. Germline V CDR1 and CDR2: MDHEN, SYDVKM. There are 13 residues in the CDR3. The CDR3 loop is CASTGQIYYGYTF. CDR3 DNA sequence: TGTGCCAGCACGGGACAGATTTACTATGGCTACACTTTC.

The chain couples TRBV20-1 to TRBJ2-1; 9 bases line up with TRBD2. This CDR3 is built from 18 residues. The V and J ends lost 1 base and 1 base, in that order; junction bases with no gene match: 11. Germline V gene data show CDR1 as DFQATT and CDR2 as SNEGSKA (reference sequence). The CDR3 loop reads CSARAGRTSAKSYNEQFF. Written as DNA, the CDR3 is TGCAGTGCTAGAGCCGGGAGGACTAGCGCAAAATCCTACAATGAGCAGTTCTTC.

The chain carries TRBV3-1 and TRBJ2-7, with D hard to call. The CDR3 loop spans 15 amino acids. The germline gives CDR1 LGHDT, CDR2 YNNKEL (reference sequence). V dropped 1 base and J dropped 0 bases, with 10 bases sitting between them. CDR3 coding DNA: TGTGCCAGCAGCCAAGTGACCAGCAGCTCCTACGAGCAGTACTTC. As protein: CASSQVTSSSYEQYF.

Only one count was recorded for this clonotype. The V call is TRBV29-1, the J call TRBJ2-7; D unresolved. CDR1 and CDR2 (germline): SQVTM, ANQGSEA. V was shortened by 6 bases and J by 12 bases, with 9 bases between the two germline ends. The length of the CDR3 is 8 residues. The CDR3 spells CSVDGPYF. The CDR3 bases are TGCAGCGTGGACGGACCGTACTTC.

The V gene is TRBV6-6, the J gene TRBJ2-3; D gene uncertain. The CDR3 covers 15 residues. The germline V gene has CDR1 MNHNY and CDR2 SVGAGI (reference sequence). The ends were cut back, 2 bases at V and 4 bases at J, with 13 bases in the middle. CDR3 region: CASSYVLDSPDTQYF. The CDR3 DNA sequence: TGTGCCAGCAGTTACGTTCTGGATTCCCCAGATACGCAGTATTTT.

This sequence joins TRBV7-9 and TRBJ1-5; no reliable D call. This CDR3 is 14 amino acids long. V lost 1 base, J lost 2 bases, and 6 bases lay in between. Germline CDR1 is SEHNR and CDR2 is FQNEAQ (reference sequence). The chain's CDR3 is CASSLVPGNQPQHF. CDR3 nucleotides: TGTGCCAGCAGCTTAGTTCCGGGCAATCAGCCCCAGCATTTT. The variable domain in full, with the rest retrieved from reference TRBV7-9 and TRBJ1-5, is DTGVSQNPRHKITKRGQNVTFRCDPISEHNRLYWYRQTLGQGPEFLTYFQNEAQLEKSRLLSDRFSAERPKGSFSTLEIQRTEQGDSAMYLCASSLVPGNQPQHFGDGTRLSIL.

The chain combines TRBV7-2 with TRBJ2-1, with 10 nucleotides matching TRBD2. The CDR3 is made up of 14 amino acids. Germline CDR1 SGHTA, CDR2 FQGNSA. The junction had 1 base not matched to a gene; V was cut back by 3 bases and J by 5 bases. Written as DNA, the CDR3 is TGTGCCAGCAGCTTTCTAGCGGGAGACAATGAGCAGTTCTTC. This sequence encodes CASSFLAGDNEQFF.

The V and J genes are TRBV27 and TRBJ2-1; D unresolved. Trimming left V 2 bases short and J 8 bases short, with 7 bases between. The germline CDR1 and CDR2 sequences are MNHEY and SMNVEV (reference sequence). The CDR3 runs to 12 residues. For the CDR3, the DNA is TGTGCCAGCAGTTTACGGGCAGATGAGCAGTTCTTC. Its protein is CASSLRADEQFF.

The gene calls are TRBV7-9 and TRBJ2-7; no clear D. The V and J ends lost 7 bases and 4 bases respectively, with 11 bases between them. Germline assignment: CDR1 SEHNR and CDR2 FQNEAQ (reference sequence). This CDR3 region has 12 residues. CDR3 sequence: CASTPGEYEQYF. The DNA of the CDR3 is TGTGCCAGCACACCAGGAGAATACGAGCAGTACTTC. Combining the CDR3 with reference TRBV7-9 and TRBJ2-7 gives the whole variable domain DTGVSQNPRHKITKRGQNVTFRCDPISEHNRLYWYRQTLGQGPEFLTYFQNEAQLEKSRLLSDRFSAERPKGSFSTLEIQRTEQGDSAMYLCASTPGEYEQYFGPGTRLTVT.